These 5 T cell receptor beta chains were sequenced from one sample in a study of immune heterogeneity within non-small cell lung tumors. It was with 32 V and 13 J primers that multiplex PCR amplified TCR beta CDR3. A single record per CDR3 protein comes from TCRdb applying MiXCR to the multiplex PCR reads. The profile covers around 2,700 distinct CDR3 sequences, with roughly 29% appearing a single time and roughly 32% taken by the ten largest. Bulk tumor genomic DNA (approximately 600 ng per sample) served as template. Biopsies, several per primary tumor and spaced far apart, were collected during surgery. Enrolled individuals presented with untreated, newly diagnosed non-small cell lung cancer and received curative surgery. Sample: lung tumor tissue. These receptors all come from a man aged 50-59 years with non-small cell lung cancer.

By sample share, this clonotype is medium-sized. The rearrangement links TRBV30 to TRBJ2-1; D remains ambiguous. Germline CDR1 reads GTSNPN; CDR2 reads SVGIG (reference sequence). This CDR3 spans 12 amino acids. CDR3 residues: CGLGPVGVEQFF. In nucleotides, the CDR3 is TGTGGGCTGGGCCCAGTTGGGGTTGAGCAGTTCTTC.

V and J are TRBV6-1 and TRBJ2-7; D is possibly TRBD2 (6 bases). V was clipped by 8 bases and J by 1 base, with 12 bases between them. The CDR3 length is 13 residues. Germline V gives CDR1 MNHNS, CDR2 SASEGT. The CDR3: CASGTGDSYEQYF. DNA for the CDR3: TGTGCCAGCGGTACGGGAGATTCCTACGAGCAGTACTTC.

This clonotype was seen just once. This chain joins TRBV11-2 and TRBJ2-7; TRBD1 matches at 10 bases. V lost 7 bases and J lost 5; bases outside the gene matches: 8. Looked up from germline, CDR1 is SGHAT and CDR2 is FQNNGV. This CDR3 comprises 14 residues. The CDR3 loop is CASTSDRGYDEQYF. The CDR3 region has the DNA TGTGCCAGCACTTCGGACAGGGGGTATGACGAGCAGTACTTC.

This clonotype is deemed medium-sized (0.01 to 0.1%). V and J are TRBV18 and TRBJ2-3; tentative D call: TRBD2 (6 bases). CDR1 and CDR2 (germline): KGHSH, LQKENI. V lost 3 bases and J lost 2, with 12 bases in between. CDR3 length: 15 residues. CDR3 DNA: TGTGCCAGCTCACCTCTCGCGGGGTCCACAGATACGCAGTATTTT. As protein: CASSPLAGSTDTQYF.

With regard to this clonotype: At one end the junction does not follow the germline gene, possibly because of a read error. The V gene is TRBV29-1, the J gene TRBJ1-2; the match to TRBD1 covers 9 bases. Germline CDR1 is SQVTM and CDR2 is ANQGSEA. This CDR3 contains 13 residues. Here the CDR3 reads CIVAETGGVGYTF. CDR3 in DNA: TGCATCGTTGCGGAGACAGGGGGGGTTGGCTACACCTTC.